The TCR beta chain under discussion was sequenced for a study of spatial heterogeneity in lung cancer. TCRdb reprocessed the 5' RACE reads with MiXCR, giving one entry per CDR3 protein. The data contain some 54,000 distinct CDR3 sequences, 7.4% of them singletons. Time point of the sample: blood at routine non-recurrence follow-up after resection. Tumor, nontumor lung or frozen PBMC supplied whole RNA, sequenced without sorting. In this sample, this clonotype turned up many times. The germline gives CDR1 ENHRY, CDR2 SYGVKD. The V end lost 7 bases, the J end lost 6 bases, and 22 bases lay between the germline ends. The CDR3 totals 16 residues.

The rearrangement links TRBV10-3 to TRBJ2-1; possible D gene TRBD2, 5 bases. The sequenced sample was PBMCs, obtained at follow-up. This receptor was obtained from a female donor with early-stage non-small cell lung cancer. The CDR3 DNA follows: TGTGCCATCACACCTGAAGGAAAAACGGGATCCAATGAGCAGTTCTTC. It translates to CAITPEGKTGSNEQFF.